Detailed here is one T cell receptor (beta chain). Its antigen is not identified. The entry originates in a study of cytomegalovirus exposure and HLA in healthy donors. Study-wide results and caveats: Productive status was seen about 87% or about 30% of the time for most TCR beta V segments in an earlier analysis.

The donors (healthy individuals) were bone marrow donors. CDR3 length: 15 residues. In germline, CDR1 is WSHSY, CDR2 SAAADI. V lost 0 bases to trimming and J lost 4 bases, with 10 bases between them. PCR primers comprised 60 Vbeta and 13 Jbeta primers. Profiled with immunoSEQ multiplex PCR; TCRdb holds only in-frame clones, not every one. The data contain more than 95,000 clones, over 65% of them singletons. The V call is TRBV10-2, the J call TRBJ2-1, with a weak D call TRBD2 (5 bases). Material for sequencing was PBMCs. This sequence originates from a man aged 30 to 39 in good health and CMV-seropositive. In DNA form, the CDR3 reads TGCGCCAGCAGTGAGTCAGAAAGGGAGTACAATGAGCAGTTCTTC. Protein sequence: CASSESEREYNEQFF.